What follows are 32 T cell receptor beta chains derived from one specimen sequenced in a study of blood T cell repertoires in COVID-19. Repertoires were generated with immunoSEQ multiplex PCR, while TCRdb's copy carries only in-frame clones and drops some. The profile shows about 72,000 clones, around nine tenths of them singletons. The sample was peripheral blood. The receptors were gathered from a woman aged 55-69 years with acute or convalescent COVID-19.

The chain couples TRBV19 to TRBJ1-5; no definite D call. The germline CDR1 and CDR2 sequences are LNHDA and SQIVND (reference sequence). The CDR3 spans 12 residues. V was trimmed by 8 bases and J by 2 bases, leaving 7 bases between them. CDR3 region: CASVHGNQPQHF. The CDR3 DNA reads TGTGCCAGTGTACATGGCAATCAGCCCCAGCATTTT. Full variable domain (rest looked up from reference TRBV19 and TRBJ1-5): DGGITQSPKYLFRKEGQNVTLSCEQNLNHDAMYWYRQDPGQGLRLIYYSQIVNDFQKGDIAEGYSVSREKKESFPLTVTSAQKNPTAFYLCASVHGNQPQHFGDGTRLSIL.

The CDR3 is CASSYAQGGNTIYF. In DNA, the CDR3 is TGTGCCAGCAGTTACGCGCAGGGGGGAAACACCATATATTTT. The chain links TRBV6-5 to TRBJ1-3, with a tentative D call TRBD1 (6 bases). Trimming took off 2 bases at V and 4 bases at J, with 9 bases between the two ends. Germline V gives CDR1 MNHEY, CDR2 SVGAGI. The CDR3 loop spans 14 amino acids.

This clone was seen a handful of times. The V call is TRBV10-3, the J call TRBJ1-3; TRBD1 matches 10 bases. The V gene's germline CDR1 is ENHRY and CDR2 SYGVKD. The CDR3 is 16 residues long. Germline trimming cut 0 bases from V and 8 bases from J; bases unmatched to any gene: 7. The CDR3 is CAISESPTGGEYTIYF. CDR3 DNA sequence: TGTGCCATCAGTGAGTCCCCGACAGGGGGCGAATACACCATATATTTT.

The chain carries TRBV5-1 and TRBJ2-7; TRBD1 agrees at 7 bases. This CDR3 spans 13 amino acids. Germline assignment: CDR1 SGHRS and CDR2 YFSETQ. Trimming removed 4 bases from V and 3 bases from J; junction bases left unmatched: 4. The CDR3 region is CASSMDRFYEQYF. The CDR3 coding sequence is TGCGCCAGCAGCATGGACAGGTTCTACGAGCAGTACTTC. Combining the CDR3 with reference TRBV5-1 and TRBJ2-7 gives the whole variable domain KAGVTQTPRYLIKTRGQQVTLSCSPISGHRSVSWYQQTPGQGLQFLFEYFSETQRNKGNFPGRFSGRQFSNSRSEMNVSTLELGDSALYLCASSMDRFYEQYFGPGTRLTVT.

This chain joins TRBV7-2 and TRBJ2-3; weak D call: TRBD1 (5 bases). The CDR3 covers 15 residues. Germline V gene data show CDR1 as SGHTA and CDR2 as FQGNSA. V gave up 1 base and J gave up 1 base, with 9 bases separating them. The CDR3 nucleotides are TGTGCCAGCAGCTTAGACAGGCCTGGCACAGATACGCAGTATTTT. Protein sequence: CASSLDRPGTDTQYF.

The chain links TRBV2 to TRBJ2-1; D is ambiguous. From germline, CDR1 is SNHLY and CDR2 FYNNEI. This CDR3 contains 15 residues. V lost 6 bases and J 0 bases, leaving 12 bases between the germline ends. The CDR3 bases are TGTGCCAGCAGCCCCCACTTAAGCTCCTACAATGAGCAGTTCTTC. It specifies CASSPHLSSYNEQFF.

The V and J genes are TRBV11-2 and TRBJ2-5; D gene unclear. The germline gives CDR1 SGHAT, CDR2 FQNNGV. CDR3 length: 13 residues. V was pared by 5 bases and J by 1 base, with 8 bases between. The CDR3 sequence is CASSLNSQETQYF. CDR3 DNA sequence: TGTGCCAGCAGCCTTAACAGCCAAGAGACCCAGTACTTC.

The chain carries TRBV5-5 and TRBJ1-5; 9 bases align to TRBD1. The CDR3 extends over 18 amino acids. Unmatched junction bases numbered 17, after V lost 4 bases and J lost 6 bases. Germline V gene data show CDR1 as SGHKS and CDR2 as YYEKEE (reference sequence). The CDR3, as DNA: TGTGCCAGCAGCCCCTTATTTTTTCGGACAGGGGTTGGTCAGCCCCAGCATTTT. Translated: CASSPLFFRTGVGQPQHF.

The chain employs TRBV5-1 and TRBJ1-6, with 7 bases identical to TRBD1. In germline, CDR1 is SGHRS, CDR2 YFSETQ. The CDR3 sequence is 15 residues long. J lost 9 bases, V lost 4 bases, and 10 bases had no gene match. CDR3 residues: CASSLNRGESSPLHF. The CDR3 nucleotides are TGCGCCAGCAGCCTAAACAGGGGAGAAAGTTCACCCCTCCACTTT. Full variable domain (outside the CDR3, taken from reference TRBV5-1 and TRBJ1-6): KAGVTQTPRYLIKTRGQQVTLSCSPISGHRSVSWYQQTPGQGLQFLFEYFSETQRNKGNFPGRFSGRQFSNSRSEMNVSTLELGDSALYLCASSLNRGESSPLHFGNGTRLTVT.

The chain has TRBV6-5 and TRBJ2-2; 9 positions agree with TRBD1. V lost 8 bases to trimming and J lost 1 base; unmatched junction nucleotides: 5. Germline V gene data show CDR1 as MNHEY and CDR2 as SVGAGI. The CDR3 spans 15 residues. The CDR3 region is CASVRGQGNTGELFF. The CDR3 DNA is TGTGCCAGCGTTAGGGGACAGGGGAACACCGGGGAGCTGTTTTTT.

The CDR3 here is CASSEIAGGSGEQFF. As DNA, the CDR3 is TGTGCCAGCAGTGAAATAGCGGGGGGGTCTGGTGAGCAGTTCTTC. The chain links TRBV2 to TRBJ2-1, with 11 bases aligning to TRBD2. V lost 2 bases to trimming and J lost 9 bases; unmatched junction nucleotides: 6. Germline V gene sequence: CDR1 SNHLY, CDR2 FYNNEI. The CDR3 extends over 15 amino acids.

The chain carries TRBV11-2 and TRBJ2-2, with 7 nucleotides matching TRBD2. CDR3 size: 16 residues. The germline CDR1 and CDR2 sequences are SGHAT and FQNNGV. V trimming: 6 bases; J trimming: 1 base; junction bases outside the gene matches: 8. Written as DNA, the CDR3 is TGTGCCAGCAGACTCCCCGGGACTAAGAACACCGGGGAGCTGTTTTTT. It codes for CASRLPGTKNTGELFF.

This chain links TRBV5-1 with TRBJ1-1, with a weak D call TRBD1 (5 bases). The CDR3 spans 18 residues. V lost 0 bases and J lost 7, with 25 bases in between. Germline V gene sequence: CDR1 SGHRS, CDR2 YFSETQ. The CDR3 here is CASSLAPVGPAKRGEAFF. DNA of the CDR3: TGCGCCAGCAGCTTGGCCCCCGTCGGCCCGGCCAAAAGGGGTGAAGCTTTCTTT.

CDR3 protein: CAISEYRGYGYTF. The DNA of the CDR3 is TGTGCCATCAGTGAATACCGGGGGTATGGCTACACCTTC. The chain joins TRBV10-3 to TRBJ1-2; perhaps TRBD1 as D (5 bases). V lost 3 bases to trimming and J lost 5 bases, with 10 bases between them. This CDR3 has 13 amino acids. The germline V gene has CDR1 ENHRY and CDR2 SYGVKD.

V and J are TRBV5-1 and TRBJ2-2; 7 bases agree with TRBD1. Germline-derived CDR1 and CDR2 are SGHRS and YFSETQ. The V segment lost 0 bases and the J segment 3 bases; nucleotides outside the gene matches: 2. The CDR3 sequence is 15 residues long. The CDR3 DNA sequence: TGCGCCAGCAGCTTGGTCCAGGGGGACACCGGGGAGCTGTTTTTT. Its protein product is CASSLVQGDTGELFF.

This chain joins TRBV4-2 and TRBJ2-2, with 7 bases identical to TRBD2. The CDR3 extends over 12 amino acids. Per germline, CDR1 LGHNA and CDR2 YNFKEQ. J was trimmed by 7 bases and V by 8 bases; bases with no gene match: 4. CDR3 in amino acids: CASSGGIGELFF. The CDR3 coding sequence is TGTGCCAGCTCGGGGGGTATCGGGGAGCTGTTTTTT.

The chain employs TRBV5-1 and TRBJ2-5; 7 nucleotides align to TRBD1. The germline gives CDR1 SGHRS, CDR2 YFSETQ. Trimming at V came to 3 bases and at J to 2 bases, leaving 7 bases not matched to a gene. The CDR3 is 15 residues long. DNA for the CDR3: TGCGCCAGCAGCTCGCCTAGACAGGGACAAGAGACCCAGTACTTC. Translating it yields CASSSPRQGQETQYF. The full variable domain, its missing parts supplied by reference TRBV5-1 and TRBJ2-5, is KAGVTQTPRYLIKTRGQQVTLSCSPISGHRSVSWYQQTPGQGLQFLFEYFSETQRNKGNFPGRFSGRQFSNSRSEMNVSTLELGDSALYLCASSSPRQGQETQYFGPGTRLLVL.

In this sample, this clone turned up a few times. The V and J genes are TRBV7-8 and TRBJ2-5; 15 bases are a match to TRBD2. The CDR3 is 16 residues long. V gave up 5 bases and J gave up 5 bases; unmatched junction bases: 6. The V gene's germline CDR1 is SGHVS and CDR2 FQNEAQ. The CDR3 sequence is CASSRGLAGGQETQYF. The CDR3 nucleotides read TGTGCCAGCAGCCGAGGACTAGCGGGGGGGCAGGAGACCCAGTACTTC. The full variable domain, completed using reference TRBV7-8 and TRBJ2-5, is GAGVSQSPRYKVAKRGQDVALRCDPISGHVSLFWYQQALGQGPEFLTYFQNEAQLDKSGLPSDRFFAERPEGSVSTLKIQRTQQEDSAVYLCASSRGLAGGQETQYFGPGTRLLVL.

This chain joins TRBV7-9 and TRBJ2-1; the match to TRBD2 covers 7 bases. The CDR3 runs to 17 residues. The V and J ends lost 3 bases and 8 bases, in that order; junction bases with no gene match: 16. The germline CDR1 and CDR2 sequences are SEHNR and FQNEAQ (reference sequence). The CDR3 loop reads CASSFTSGGLVVHEQFF. The CDR3 bases are TGTGCCAGCAGCTTCACATCGGGGGGTCTAGTTGTGCATGAGCAGTTCTTC.

The chain joins TRBV5-1 to TRBJ1-3; D is undetermined. Germline CDR1 and CDR2: SGHRS and YFSETQ. V was clipped by 1 base and J by 0 bases, with 8 bases between them. The CDR3 is 15 amino acids. CDR3: CASSLSGNSGNTIYF. The CDR3 DNA follows: TGCGCCAGCAGCTTGTCCGGGAACTCTGGAAACACCATATATTTT. The entire variable domain, with the rest obtained from reference TRBV5-1 and TRBJ1-3, is as follows: KAGVTQTPRYLIKTRGQQVTLSCSPISGHRSVSWYQQTPGQGLQFLFEYFSETQRNKGNFPGRFSGRQFSNSRSEMNVSTLELGDSALYLCASSLSGNSGNTIYFGEGSWLTVV.

The chain recombines TRBV6-6 with TRBJ1-1; no clear D. The CDR3 is 16 amino acids. V gave up 6 bases and J gave up 1 base, with 18 bases separating them. Germline CDR1 reads MNHNY; CDR2 reads SVGAGI (reference sequence). The CDR3, as DNA: TGTGCCAGCAGACATACGGTCGGGAGGGCGAACACTGAAGCTTTCTTT. Protein product: CASRHTVGRANTEAFF.

The chain recombines TRBV5-6 with TRBJ2-7, with D perhaps matching TRBD1 (6 bases). Trimming cost V 5 bases and J 2 bases, with 26 bases left between them. Germline V gene lookup returns CDR1 SGHDT and CDR2 YYEEEE. This CDR3 contains 18 residues. The CDR3 DNA reads as TGTGCCAGCAGAAGTCATCGCCGAAGGGACACTTCGACCTACGAGCAGTACTTC. Its translation: CASRSHRRRDTSTYEQYF.

The CDR3 loop is CASSLTGGVGTQYF. The CDR3 region has the DNA TGTGCCAGCAGTTTGACAGGGGGAGTAGGTACGCAGTATTTT. The chain joins TRBV28 to TRBJ2-3; 9 bases match TRBD1. After removal of 3 bases from V and 8 bases from J, the junction contained 6 bases not matched to a gene. Germline values: CDR1 MDHEN, CDR2 SYDVKM. The CDR3 loop spans 14 amino acids.

The J gene is TRBJ2-2, the V gene TRBV10-1; 12 bases fit TRBD2. V lost 6 bases to trimming and J lost 5 bases; unmatched junction nucleotides: 10. CDR3 length: 17 amino acids. Germline CDR1 and CDR2: WNHNN and SYGVQD (reference sequence). CDR3 coding DNA: TGCGCCAGCAGAGTTTGGACTAGCGGGGTTCAAACCGGGGAGCTGTTTTTT. This translates into CASRVWTSGVQTGELFF.

The V and J genes are TRBV7-9 and TRBJ2-5, with 9 bases fitting TRBD2. The CDR3 spans 15 residues. With V trimmed by 5 bases and J by 1 base, 5 bases remained unmatched. Germline V gene sequence: CDR1 SEHNR, CDR2 FQNEAQ (reference sequence). As DNA, the CDR3 is TGTGCCAGCAGCCCGAGACTAGCGGTCCAAGAGACCCAGTACTTC. Translated: CASSPRLAVQETQYF. The full variable domain, completed using reference TRBV7-9 and TRBJ2-5, is DTGVSQNPRHKITKRGQNVTFRCDPISEHNRLYWYRQTLGQGPEFLTYFQNEAQLEKSRLLSDRFSAERPKGSFSTLEIQRTEQGDSAMYLCASSPRLAVQETQYFGPGTRLLVL.

This rearrangement joins TRBV5-1 to TRBJ2-1; D might be TRBD2 (6 bases). CDR1 and CDR2 from the germline V gene are SGHRS and YFSETQ. The CDR3 loop spans 14 amino acids. The V and J ends lost 4 bases and 6 bases respectively, with 14 bases between them. In nucleotides, the CDR3 is TGCGCCAGCAGCCCCCGGGACTCCGCCAATGAGCAGTTCTTC. Translated: CASSPRDSANEQFF.

The chain couples TRBV7-8 to TRBJ2-1; 7 nucleotides agree with TRBD1. Losses at the gene ends were 5 bases for V and 9 bases for J; bases not matched to a gene: 13. Germline V CDR1 and CDR2: SGHVS, FQNEAQ. This CDR3 spans 15 amino acids. In DNA form, the CDR3 reads TGTGCCAGCAGCCCAAGCGCGGTAAACAGGGGTGAGCAGTTCTTC. This translates into CASSPSAVNRGEQFF. The full variable domain, rest sourced from reference TRBV7-8 and TRBJ2-1, is GAGVSQSPRYKVAKRGQDVALRCDPISGHVSLFWYQQALGQGPEFLTYFQNEAQLDKSGLPSDRFFAERPEGSVSTLKIQRTQQEDSAVYLCASSPSAVNRGEQFFGPGTRLTVL.

The chain recombines TRBV4-1 with TRBJ2-7; possibly TRBD2 for D (6 bases). CDR3 length equals 15 residues. Germline V gives CDR1 MGHRA, CDR2 YSYEKL. V lost 1 base and J lost 2, with 12 bases in between. The CDR3 protein is CASSQGTGAAYEQYF. The CDR3 nucleotides are TGCGCCAGCAGCCAAGGGACGGGAGCCGCCTACGAGCAGTACTTC.

A remark on this clone: Within the sample, other DNA sequences also encode this same CDR3. This sequence joins TRBV27 and TRBJ2-2, with 7 bases that match TRBD2. The CDR3 is 17 residues long. V lost 6 bases to trimming and J lost 3 bases; unmatched junction nucleotides: 13. Germline assignment: CDR1 MNHEY and CDR2 SMNVEV (reference sequence). CDR3 protein: CASRASSGGQYTGELFF. The CDR3 DNA reads as TGTGCCAGCAGGGCCTCTAGCGGAGGGCAATACACCGGGGAGCTGTTTTTT.

This chain uses TRBV2 with TRBJ2-3; D remains ambiguous. The CDR3 totals 13 residues. Germline loops: CDR1 SNHLY, CDR2 FYNNEI. Trimming pared 5 bases from V and 4 bases from J, leaving 10 bases between. The CDR3 spells CASSYVGPDTQYF. The DNA for the CDR3 is TGTGCCAGCAGTTACGTGGGCCCAGATACGCAGTATTTT. Using reference TRBV2 and TRBJ2-3 for the parts outside the CDR3, the full variable domain is EPEVTQTPSHQVTQMGQEVILRCVPISNHLYFYWYRQILGQKVEFLVSFYNNEISEKSEIFDDQFSVERPDGSNFTLKIRSTKLEDSAMYFCASSYVGPDTQYFGPGTRLTVL.

The chain joins TRBV29-1 to TRBJ2-7; a weak D match, TRBD1 (6 bases). The CDR3 extends over 14 amino acids. CDR1 is SQVTM and CDR2 is ANQGSEA in the germline V gene. V was pared by 5 bases and J by 3 bases, with 17 bases between. The CDR3 loop is CSVPLPGHNYEQYF. CDR3 DNA sequence: TGCAGCGTTCCCCTCCCGGGACACAACTACGAGCAGTACTTC.

V is TRBV6-5 and J is TRBJ1-1; D is ambiguous. Germline values: CDR1 MNHEY, CDR2 SVGAGI. The germline V and J ends were trimmed by 5 bases and 5 bases, with 9 bases remaining between them. This CDR3 has 12 residues. This chain's CDR3 is CASSRTGTEAFF. For the CDR3, the DNA is TGTGCCAGCAGTCGAACCGGGACTGAAGCTTTCTTT.